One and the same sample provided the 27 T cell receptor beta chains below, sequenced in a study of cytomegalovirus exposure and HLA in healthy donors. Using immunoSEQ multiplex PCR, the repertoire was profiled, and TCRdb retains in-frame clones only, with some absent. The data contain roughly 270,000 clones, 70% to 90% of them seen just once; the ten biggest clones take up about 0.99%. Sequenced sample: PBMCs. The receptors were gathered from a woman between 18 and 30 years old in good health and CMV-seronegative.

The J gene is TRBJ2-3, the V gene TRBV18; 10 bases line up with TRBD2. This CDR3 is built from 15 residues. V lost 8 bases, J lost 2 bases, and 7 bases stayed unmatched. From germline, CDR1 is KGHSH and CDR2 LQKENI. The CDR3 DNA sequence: TGTGCCAGCCTACAGCGGGAGGGTTTCACAGATACGCAGTATTTT. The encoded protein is CASLQREGFTDTQYF. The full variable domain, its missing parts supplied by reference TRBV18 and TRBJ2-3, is NAGVMQNPRHLVRRRGQEARLRCSPMKGHSHVYWYRQLPEEGLKFMVYLQKENIIDESGMPKERFSAEFPKEGPSILRIQQVVRGDSAAYFCASLQREGFTDTQYFGPGTRLTVL.

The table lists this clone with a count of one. As DNA, the CDR3 is TGTGCCACCAGCTCCTTAGCGGGAGTCGGAGATGAGCAGTTCTTC. Translation: CATSSLAGVGDEQFF. The gene calls are TRBV15 and TRBJ2-1; TRBD2 agrees at 9 bases. The CDR3 extends over 15 amino acids. V dropped 5 bases and J dropped 8; count of bases not matched to a gene: 10. From germline, CDR1 is LNHNV and CDR2 YYDKDF (reference sequence).

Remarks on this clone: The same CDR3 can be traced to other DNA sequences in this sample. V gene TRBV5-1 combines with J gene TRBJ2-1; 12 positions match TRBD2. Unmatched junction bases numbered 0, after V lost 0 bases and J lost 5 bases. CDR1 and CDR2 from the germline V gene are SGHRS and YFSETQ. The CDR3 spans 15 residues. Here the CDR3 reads CASSLGLAGDNEQFF. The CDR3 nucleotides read TGCGCCAGCAGCTTGGGACTAGCGGGGGACAATGAGCAGTTCTTC. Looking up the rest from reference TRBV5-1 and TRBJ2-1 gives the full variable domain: KAGVTQTPRYLIKTRGQQVTLSCSPISGHRSVSWYQQTPGQGLQFLFEYFSETQRNKGNFPGRFSGRQFSNSRSEMNVSTLELGDSALYLCASSLGLAGDNEQFFGPGTRLTVL.

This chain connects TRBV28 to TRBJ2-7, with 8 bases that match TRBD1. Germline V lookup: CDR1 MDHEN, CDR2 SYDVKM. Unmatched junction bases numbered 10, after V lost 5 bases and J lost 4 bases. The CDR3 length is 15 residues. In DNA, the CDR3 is TGTGCCAGCAGTCAAGACAGGGGCAGGTTATACGAGCAGTACTTC. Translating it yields CASSQDRGRLYEQYF. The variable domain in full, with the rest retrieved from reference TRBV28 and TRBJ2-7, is DVKVTQSSRYLVKRTGEKVFLECVQDMDHENMFWYRQDPGLGLRLIYFSYDVKMKEKGDIPEGYSVSREKKERFSLILESASTNQTSMYLCASSQDRGRLYEQYFGPGTRLTVT.

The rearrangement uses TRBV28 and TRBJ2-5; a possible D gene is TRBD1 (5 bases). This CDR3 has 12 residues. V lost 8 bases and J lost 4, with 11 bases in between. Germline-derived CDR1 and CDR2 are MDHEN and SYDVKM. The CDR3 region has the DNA TGTGCCAGCGAGCAGGGATCAGAGACCCAGTACTTC. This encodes CASEQGSETQYF.

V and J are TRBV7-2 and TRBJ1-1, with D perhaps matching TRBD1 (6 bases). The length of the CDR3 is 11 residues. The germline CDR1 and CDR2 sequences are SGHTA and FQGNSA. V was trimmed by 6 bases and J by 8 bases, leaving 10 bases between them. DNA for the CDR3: TGTGCCAGCAGAAGAGACAGGGAAGCTTTCTTT. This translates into CASRRDREAFF.

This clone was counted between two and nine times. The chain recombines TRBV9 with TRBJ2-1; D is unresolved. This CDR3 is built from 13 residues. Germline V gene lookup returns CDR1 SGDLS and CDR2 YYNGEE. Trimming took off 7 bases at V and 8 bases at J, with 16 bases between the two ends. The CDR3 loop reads CASFGSEVDEQFF. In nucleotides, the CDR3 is TGTGCCAGCTTCGGGTCCGAGGTCGATGAGCAGTTCTTC.

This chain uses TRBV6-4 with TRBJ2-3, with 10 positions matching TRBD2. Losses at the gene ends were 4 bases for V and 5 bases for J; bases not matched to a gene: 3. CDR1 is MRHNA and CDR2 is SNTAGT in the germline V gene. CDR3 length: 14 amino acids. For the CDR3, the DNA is TGTGCCAGCAGTGCGGCTAGCGGGAGAGATACGCAGTATTTT. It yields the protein CASSAASGRDTQYF.

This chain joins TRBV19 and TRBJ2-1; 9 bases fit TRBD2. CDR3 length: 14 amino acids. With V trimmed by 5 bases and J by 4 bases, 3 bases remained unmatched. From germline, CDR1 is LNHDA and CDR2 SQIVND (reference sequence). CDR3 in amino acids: CASSLAGMYNEQFF. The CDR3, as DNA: TGTGCCAGTAGTCTAGCGGGGATGTACAATGAGCAGTTCTTC.

This chain's CDR3 is CASSLEGASGNTIYF. In nucleotides, the CDR3 is TGCGCCAGCAGCTTGGAGGGGGCAAGTGGAAACACCATATATTTT. This chain links TRBV5-1 with TRBJ1-3; 7 bases are a match to TRBD1. Unmatched junction bases numbered 3, after V lost 0 bases and J lost 3 bases. The CDR3 consists of 15 residues. The germline V gene has CDR1 SGHRS and CDR2 YFSETQ.

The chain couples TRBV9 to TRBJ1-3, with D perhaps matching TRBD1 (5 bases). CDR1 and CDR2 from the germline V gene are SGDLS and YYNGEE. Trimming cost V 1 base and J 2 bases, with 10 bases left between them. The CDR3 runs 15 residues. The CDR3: CASSVTREAGNTIYF. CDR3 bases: TGTGCCAGCAGCGTAACCAGGGAAGCTGGAAACACCATATATTTT.

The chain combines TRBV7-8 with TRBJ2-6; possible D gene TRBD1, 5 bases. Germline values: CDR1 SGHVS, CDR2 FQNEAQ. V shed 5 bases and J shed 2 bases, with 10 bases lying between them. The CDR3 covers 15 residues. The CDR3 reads CASSKPRAGANVLTF. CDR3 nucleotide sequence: TGTGCCAGCAGCAAACCCAGGGCTGGGGCCAACGTCCTGACTTTC. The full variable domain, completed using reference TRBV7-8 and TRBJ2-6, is GAGVSQSPRYKVAKRGQDVALRCDPISGHVSLFWYQQALGQGPEFLTYFQNEAQLDKSGLPSDRFFAERPEGSVSTLKIQRTQQEDSAVYLCASSKPRAGANVLTFGAGSRLTVL.

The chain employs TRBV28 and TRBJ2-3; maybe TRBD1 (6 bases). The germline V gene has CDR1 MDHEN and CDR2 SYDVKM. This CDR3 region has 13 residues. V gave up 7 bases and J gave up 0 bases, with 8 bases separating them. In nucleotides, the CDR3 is TGTGCCAGCAAGGACAGCAGCACAGATACGCAGTATTTT. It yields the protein CASKDSSTDTQYF.

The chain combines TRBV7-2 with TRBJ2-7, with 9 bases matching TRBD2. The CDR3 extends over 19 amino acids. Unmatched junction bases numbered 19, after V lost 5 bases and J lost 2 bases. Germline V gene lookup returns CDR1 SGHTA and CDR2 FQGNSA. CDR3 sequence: CASSPLRPPAGGRTYEQYF. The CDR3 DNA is TGTGCCAGCAGCCCCCTTCGGCCCCCCGCGGGGGGGCGAACCTACGAGCAGTACTTC. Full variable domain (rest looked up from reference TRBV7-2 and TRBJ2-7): GAGVSQSPSNKVTEKGKDVELRCDPISGHTALYWYRQSLGQGLEFLIYFQGNSAPDKSGLPSDRFSAERTGGSVSTLTIQRTQQEDSAVYLCASSPLRPPAGGRTYEQYFGPGTRLTVT.

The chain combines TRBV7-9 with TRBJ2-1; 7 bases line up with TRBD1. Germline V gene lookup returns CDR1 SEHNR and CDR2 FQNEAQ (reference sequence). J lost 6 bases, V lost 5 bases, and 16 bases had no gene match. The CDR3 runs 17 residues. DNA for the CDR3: TGTGCCAGCAGCCACGGGTTACAGGGGCCGCGTTGCAATGAGCAGTTCTTC. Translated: CASSHGLQGPRCNEQFF.

Here the CDR3 DNA reads TGTGCCAGCAGCGCATCCAGATTCTCCTATAATTCACCCCTCCACTTT. This translates into CASSASRFSYNSPLHF. V and J are TRBV9 and TRBJ1-6; D not resolved. The CDR3 totals 16 residues. The germline CDR1 and CDR2 sequences are SGDLS and YYNGEE. Trimming stripped 3 bases from V and 0 bases from J, with 10 bases between.

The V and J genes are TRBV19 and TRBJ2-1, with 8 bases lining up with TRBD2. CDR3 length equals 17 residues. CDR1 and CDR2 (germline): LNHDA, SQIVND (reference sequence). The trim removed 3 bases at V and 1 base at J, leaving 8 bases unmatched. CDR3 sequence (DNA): TGTGCCAGTAGTATCTTCGGGCGGGAGGCATCCTACAATGAGCAGTTCTTC. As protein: CASSIFGREASYNEQFF.

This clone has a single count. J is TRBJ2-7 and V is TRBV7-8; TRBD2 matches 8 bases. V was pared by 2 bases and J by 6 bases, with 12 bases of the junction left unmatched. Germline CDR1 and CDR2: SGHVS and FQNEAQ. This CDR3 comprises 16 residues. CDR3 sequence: CASSLTPSGGRSEQYF. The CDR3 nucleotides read TGTGCCAGCAGCTTAACCCCCAGCGGGGGTAGGTCCGAGCAGTACTTC.

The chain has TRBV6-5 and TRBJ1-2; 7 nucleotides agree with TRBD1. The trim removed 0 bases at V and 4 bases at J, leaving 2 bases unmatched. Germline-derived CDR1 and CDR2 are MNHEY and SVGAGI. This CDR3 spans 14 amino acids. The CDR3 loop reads CASSYSTGAYGYTF. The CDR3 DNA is TGTGCCAGCAGTTACTCTACAGGGGCCTATGGCTACACCTTC.

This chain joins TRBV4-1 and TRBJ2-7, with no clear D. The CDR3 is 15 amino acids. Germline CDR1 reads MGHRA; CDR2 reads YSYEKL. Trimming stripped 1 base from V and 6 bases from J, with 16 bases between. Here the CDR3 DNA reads TGCGCCAGCAGCCAAGGGTTATTGAGCGCGCGCGAGCAGTACTTC. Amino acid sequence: CASSQGLLSAREQYF.

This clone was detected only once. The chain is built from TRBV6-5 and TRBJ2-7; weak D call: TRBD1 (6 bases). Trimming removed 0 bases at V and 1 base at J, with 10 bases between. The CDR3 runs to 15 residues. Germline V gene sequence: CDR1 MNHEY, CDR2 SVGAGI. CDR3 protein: CASSYSSQGSYEQYF. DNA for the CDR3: TGTGCCAGCAGTTACTCGAGTCAGGGGTCCTACGAGCAGTACTTC.

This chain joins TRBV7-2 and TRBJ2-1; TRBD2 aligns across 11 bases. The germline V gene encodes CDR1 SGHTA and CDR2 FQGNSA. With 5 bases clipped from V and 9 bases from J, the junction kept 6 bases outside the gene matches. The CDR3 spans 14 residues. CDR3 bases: TGTGCCAGCAGCAAGACTAGCGGGATGGTTGAGCAGTTCTTC. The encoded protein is CASSKTSGMVEQFF.

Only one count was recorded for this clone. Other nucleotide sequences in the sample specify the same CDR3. CDR3 protein: CASSLSGLNYGYTF. DNA of the CDR3: TGTGCCAGCAGCTTATCTGGGCTTAACTATGGCTACACCTTC. This rearrangement joins TRBV7-9 to TRBJ1-2, with D unresolved. Germline lookup yields CDR1 SEHNR and CDR2 FQNEAQ (reference sequence). CDR3 length: 14 amino acids. V was shortened by 2 bases and J by 1 base, with 8 bases between the two germline ends.

The CDR3: CASSLVRGKFTDTQYF. CDR3 coding DNA: TGTGCCAGCAGCTTAGTGCGCGGGAAATTTACAGATACGCAGTATTTT. The chain links TRBV7-2 to TRBJ2-3, with D possibly being TRBD2 (6 bases). CDR3 length: 16 amino acids. Germline values: CDR1 SGHTA, CDR2 FQGNSA. V was clipped by 1 base and J by 3 bases, with 14 bases between them.

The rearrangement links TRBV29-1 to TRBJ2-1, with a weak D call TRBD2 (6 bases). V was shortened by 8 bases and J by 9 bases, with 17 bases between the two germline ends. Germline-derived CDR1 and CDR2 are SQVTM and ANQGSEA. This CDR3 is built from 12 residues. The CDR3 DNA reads TGCAGCCCCGCGGGCGGGAAGGGTGAGCAGTTCTTC. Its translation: CSPAGGKGEQFF.

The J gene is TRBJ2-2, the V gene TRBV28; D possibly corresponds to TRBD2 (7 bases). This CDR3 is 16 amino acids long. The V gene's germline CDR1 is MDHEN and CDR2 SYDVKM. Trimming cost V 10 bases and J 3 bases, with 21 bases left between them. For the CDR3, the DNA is TGTGCCACAGGGGTCCCCCTTGGGGGGGACACCGGGGAGCTGTTTTTT. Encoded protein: CATGVPLGGDTGELFF.

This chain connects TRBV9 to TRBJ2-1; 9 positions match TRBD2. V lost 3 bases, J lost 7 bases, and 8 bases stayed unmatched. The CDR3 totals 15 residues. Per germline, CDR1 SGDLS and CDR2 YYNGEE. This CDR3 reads CASSASLTSGNEQFF. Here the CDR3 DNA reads TGTGCCAGCAGCGCCAGCTTGACTAGCGGAAATGAGCAGTTCTTC.